Detailed here is one T cell receptor (beta chain). The antigen is undetermined. The data were obtained in a study of post-analysis software for immune sequencing data. Study-wide context: The patients showed relapsing-remitting, secondary progressive and progressive-relapsing multiple sclerosis courses.

Unique molecular identifiers were built into the TCR beta cDNA libraries. Between about 0.85 and 11 million T cells gave rise to some 520,000 cDNA molecules. Each CDR3 protein is one row after TCRdb ran MiXCR on the PCR reads. In the table there are roughly 800,000 distinct CDR3 sequences, about half of which are singletons. The CDR3 extends over 16 amino acids. V was trimmed by 3 bases and J by 8 bases, leaving 21 bases between them. CDR1 is SGHRS, CDR2 YFSETQ, per germline. The study's findings and limits: Four to six TRBV segments were significantly more frequent in patients than in controls. TRBV5-6, TRBV5-1 and TRBV20-1 were among these segments. Under the F measure, samples that were prepared in one batch clustered strongly together. Versus controls, multiple sclerosis patients showed significantly lower diversity (normalized Chao1).

The sample was blood. This chain joins TRBV5-1 and TRBJ2-1; tentatively, D is TRBD1 or TRBD2 (5 bases each). This sequence originates from a girl aged 5-17 years with multiple sclerosis. In nucleotides, the CDR3 is TGCGCCAGCAGCTCCGGCCATCGGGACGAGTACGATGAGCAGTTCTTC. Residues: CASSSGHRDEYDEQFF. Supplemented by reference TRBV5-1 and TRBJ2-1, the full variable domain reads KAGVTQTPRYLIKTRGQQVTLSCSPISGHRSVSWYQQTPGQGLQFLFEYFSETQRNKGNFPGRFSGRQFSNSRSEMNVSTLELGDSALYLCASSSGHRDEYDEQFFGPGTRLTVL.